A single sample is the source of the 14 T cell receptor beta chains below, sequenced in a study of T cells in Graves' hyperthyroidism and ophthalmopathy. TCR beta CDR3 regions were amplified from RNA. Researchers ran a first-round RT-PCR on the TCR CDR3 using the HTBI primer set. TCRdb reanalysed the multiplex PCR reads using MiXCR and keeps one entry per CDR3 protein. The sample includes 300,000 to 450,000 distinct CDR3 sequences, around 13% seen only once; the top ten take approximately 10%. Sequenced material: blood. The source is a woman aged 60-75 years with Graves' hyperthyroidism.

This clonotype was found a few times. The J gene is TRBJ2-7, the V gene TRBV11-1; the D gene is possibly TRBD1 (6 bases). CDR1 is SGHAT, CDR2 FQDESV, per germline (reference sequence). CDR3 length: 16 residues. V lost 1 base and J 3 bases, leaving 16 bases between the germline ends. The CDR3 DNA reads as TGTGCCAGCAGCTTAGAAGAGGGCAGGGGACACTACGAGCAGTACTTC. Its translation: CASSLEEGRGHYEQYF.

The chain joins TRBV19 to TRBJ1-5; D is ambiguous. CDR1 is LNHDA and CDR2 is SQIVND in the germline V gene (reference sequence). V was trimmed by 3 bases and J by 2 bases, leaving 11 bases between them. CDR3 length equals 15 residues. CDR3 sequence reads: CASSMGFGGNQPQHF. CDR3 coding DNA: TGTGCCAGTAGTATGGGGTTCGGGGGCAATCAGCCCCAGCATTTT.

This clonotype was found many times. This chain uses TRBV18 with TRBJ2-1, with D possibly matching TRBD2 (5 bases). Germline CDR1 KGHSH, CDR2 LQKENI. The CDR3 contains 13 residues. V gave up 3 bases and J gave up 9 bases, with 12 bases separating them. The CDR3 sequence: CASSPARAGEQFF. For the CDR3, the DNA is TGTGCCAGCTCACCCGCTAGGGCGGGTGAGCAGTTCTTC.

Details on this clonotype: This could be a read error, since a much larger clone is one nucleotide away. The chain uses TRBV12-5 and TRBJ2-3; 12 bases agree with TRBD2. CDR1 LGHNT and CDR2 FRNRAP come from the germline V gene. This CDR3 is built from 18 residues. Here the CDR3 DNA reads TGTGCTAGTAGTTTGGCCCGGACTAGCGGGGCCCGCGCAGATACGCAGTATTTT. This gives the protein CASSLARTSGARADTQYF.

V gene TRBV5-1 combines with J gene TRBJ2-7; D not certain. The germline CDR1 and CDR2 sequences are SGHRS and YFSETQ. Between the trimmed V and J ends, which lost 5 bases and 3 bases, there was a span of 9 bases. CDR3 length: 12 amino acids. The CDR3 DNA is TGCGCCAGCAGGTCGGTGGGCTACGAGCAGTACTTC. Amino acid sequence: CASRSVGYEQYF. The full variable domain, with the rest looked up from reference TRBV5-1 and TRBJ2-7, is KAGVTQTPRYLIKTRGQQVTLSCSPISGHRSVSWYQQTPGQGLQFLFEYFSETQRNKGNFPGRFSGRQFSNSRSEMNVSTLELGDSALYLCASRSVGYEQYFGPGTRLTVT.

There are many counts of this clonotype. The chain carries TRBV2 and TRBJ2-3; the D call may be TRBD1 or TRBD2 (5 bases each). Germline V gene sequence: CDR1 SNHLY, CDR2 FYNNEI. V gave up 4 bases and J gave up 1 base, with 9 bases separating them. The CDR3 runs to 14 residues. The CDR3 DNA sequence: TGTGCCAGCAGTGGACAGCGGCGCACAGATACGCAGTATTTT. Translated: CASSGQRRTDTQYF. The full variable domain, completed using reference TRBV2 and TRBJ2-3, is EPEVTQTPSHQVTQMGQEVILRCVPISNHLYFYWYRQILGQKVEFLVSFYNNEISEKSEIFDDQFSVERPDGSNFTLKIRSTKLEDSAMYFCASSGQRRTDTQYFGPGTRLTVL.

This clonotype was recorded at least ten times. The rearrangement links TRBV7-9 to TRBJ1-4; D is undetermined. CDR3 length equals 17 residues. CDR1 and CDR2 from the germline V gene are SEHNR and FQNEAQ (reference sequence). With 2 bases removed from V and 0 bases from J, the gap between germline ends came to 13 bases. As DNA, the CDR3 is TGTGCCAGCAGCTTAAGTTGGCAGGCCGCAACTAATGAAAAACTGTTTTTT. Protein sequence: CASSLSWQAATNEKLFF.

This clonotype was observed many times. This chain uses TRBV11-3 with TRBJ2-3; 10 positions agree with TRBD2. V gave up 5 bases and J gave up 0 bases; unmatched junction bases: 5. This CDR3 is built from 16 residues. The germline gives CDR1 SGHNT, CDR2 YENEEA. The CDR3 nucleotides are TGTGCCAGCAGCAGTAGGACTAGCGGTAGCACAGATACGCAGTATTTT. Its translation is CASSSRTSGSTDTQYF.

Worth noting for this clonotype: A much larger clonotype is one base distant, so this may be a read error. Because it lacks the conserved phenylalanine or tryptophan at the end, this CDR3 is likely a read error. This rearrangement joins TRBV9 to TRBJ1-1; TRBD1 might be the D (5 bases). V was shortened by 3 bases and J by 1 base, with 13 bases between the two germline ends. CDR3 length: 15 amino acids. Germline V gives CDR1 SGDLS, CDR2 YYNGEE. The CDR3 bases are TGTGCCAGCAGCGCCTTACCTCAGGGGAACACTGAAGCTTTCTCT. This encodes CASSALPQGNTEAFS.

This clonotype was seen more than once but under ten times. The chain combines TRBV14 with TRBJ1-5; tentatively, D is TRBD1 (5 bases). The V gene's germline CDR1 is SGHDN and CDR2 FVKESK. V was cut by 1 base and J by 0 bases, with 13 bases left in between. The CDR3 sequence is 17 residues long. This chain's CDR3 is CASSQVSGQGSNQPQHF. DNA of the CDR3: TGTGCCAGCAGCCAAGTAAGTGGCCAGGGTAGCAATCAGCCCCAGCATTTT.

This rearrangement joins TRBV10-2 to TRBJ2-2; perhaps D is TRBD1 or TRBD2 (5 bases each). Trimming removed 3 bases from V and 1 base from J, with 15 bases in between. Per the germline V gene, CDR1 is WSHSY and CDR2 is SAAADI. The CDR3 sequence is 17 residues long. The CDR3 coding sequence is TGCGCCAGCAGTGATCCGACGGGGACGATGAACACCGGGGAGCTGTTTTTT. It codes for CASSDPTGTMNTGELFF.

This clonotype has a handful of counts. The chain combines TRBV30 with TRBJ1-4, with 7 bases fitting TRBD1. This CDR3 region has 15 residues. The germline gives CDR1 GTSNPN, CDR2 SVGIG (reference sequence). The CDR3 loop reads CTPSRDSSNNEKLFF. The CDR3 DNA reads as TGTACCCCTTCCCGGGACAGCAGCAATAATGAAAAACTGTTTTTT.

The table lists this clonotype with a few counts. This could be a read error, since a much larger clone is one nucleotide away. The chain has TRBV2 and TRBJ1-4; the match to TRBD1 covers 7 bases. The germline CDR1 and CDR2 sequences are SNHLY and FYNNEI. The CDR3 is 14 amino acids. CDR3 sequence: CVSKGTDSNEKLFF. The CDR3 DNA follows: TGTGTCAGCAAAGGGACAGACTCTAATGAAAAACTGTTTTTT.

V usage is TRBV11-3 and J usage is TRBJ2-1, with D possibly matching TRBD2 (6 bases). Trimming stripped 0 bases from V and 10 bases from J, with 13 bases between. Per the germline V gene, CDR1 is SGHNT and CDR2 is YENEEA. CDR3 length: 14 amino acids. In DNA, the CDR3 is TGTGCCAGCAGCTTAGATCTGAGGCGGGACGAGCAGTTCTTC. Protein: CASSLDLRRDEQFF.